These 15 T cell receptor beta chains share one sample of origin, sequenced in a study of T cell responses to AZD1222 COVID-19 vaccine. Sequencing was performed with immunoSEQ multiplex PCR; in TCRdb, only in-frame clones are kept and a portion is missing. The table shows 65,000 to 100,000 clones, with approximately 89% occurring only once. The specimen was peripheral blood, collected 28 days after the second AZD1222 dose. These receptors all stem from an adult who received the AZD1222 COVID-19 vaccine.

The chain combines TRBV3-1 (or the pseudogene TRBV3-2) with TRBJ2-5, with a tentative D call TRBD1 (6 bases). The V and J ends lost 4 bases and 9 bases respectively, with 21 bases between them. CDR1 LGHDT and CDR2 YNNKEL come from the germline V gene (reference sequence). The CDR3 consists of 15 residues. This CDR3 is CASSPLLTGHRAQYF. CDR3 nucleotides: TGTGCCAGCAGCCCGTTATTAACAGGGCACCGGGCCCAGTACTTC.

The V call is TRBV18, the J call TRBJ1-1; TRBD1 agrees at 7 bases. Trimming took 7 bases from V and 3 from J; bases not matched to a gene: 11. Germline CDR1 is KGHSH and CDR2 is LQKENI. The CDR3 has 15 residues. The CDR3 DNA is TGTGCCAGCTTCATGCGACAGGGTAGGTACACTGAAGCTTTCTTT. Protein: CASFMRQGRYTEAFF.

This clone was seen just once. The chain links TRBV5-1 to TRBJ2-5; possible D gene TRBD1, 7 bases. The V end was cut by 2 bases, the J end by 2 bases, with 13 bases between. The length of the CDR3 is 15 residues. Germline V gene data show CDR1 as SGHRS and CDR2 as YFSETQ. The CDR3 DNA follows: TGCGCCAGCAGCTTAGGGGGGACAGAACAAGAGACCCAGTACTTC. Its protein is CASSLGGTEQETQYF.

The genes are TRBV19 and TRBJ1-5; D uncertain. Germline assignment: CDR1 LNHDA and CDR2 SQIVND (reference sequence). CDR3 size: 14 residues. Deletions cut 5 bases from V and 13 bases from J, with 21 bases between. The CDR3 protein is CASSPRELGLKQHF. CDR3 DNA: TGTGCCAGTAGTCCCCGTGAGTTGGGCTTAAAACAGCATTTT. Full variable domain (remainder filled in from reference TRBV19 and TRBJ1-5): DGGITQSPKYLFRKEGQNVTLSCEQNLNHDAMYWYRQDPGQGLRLIYYSQIVNDFQKGDIAEGYSVSREKKESFPLTVTSAQKNPTAFYLCASSPRELGLKQHFGDGTRLSIL.

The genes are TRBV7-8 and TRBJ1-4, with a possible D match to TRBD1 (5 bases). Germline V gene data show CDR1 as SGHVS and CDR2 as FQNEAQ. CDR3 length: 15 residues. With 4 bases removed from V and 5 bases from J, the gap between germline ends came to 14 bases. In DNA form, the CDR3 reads TGTGCCAGCAGCTCGCTCGGGACTCCCAATGAAAAACTGTTTTTT. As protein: CASSSLGTPNEKLFF.

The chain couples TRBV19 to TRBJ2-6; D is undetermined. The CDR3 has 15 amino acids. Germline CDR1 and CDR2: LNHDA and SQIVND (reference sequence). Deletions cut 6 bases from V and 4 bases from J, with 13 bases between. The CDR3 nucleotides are TGTGCCAGTAGCTCGGCAGCCCAAGGGGCCAACGTCCTGACTTTC. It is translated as CASSSAAQGANVLTF.

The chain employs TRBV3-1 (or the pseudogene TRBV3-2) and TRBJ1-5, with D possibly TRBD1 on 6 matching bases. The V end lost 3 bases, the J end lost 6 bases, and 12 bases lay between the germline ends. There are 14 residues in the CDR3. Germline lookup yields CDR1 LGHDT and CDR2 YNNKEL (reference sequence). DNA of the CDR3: TGTGCCAGCAGCCATGGGGGGGCTGGTCAGCCCCAGCATTTT. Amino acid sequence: CASSHGGAGQPQHF.

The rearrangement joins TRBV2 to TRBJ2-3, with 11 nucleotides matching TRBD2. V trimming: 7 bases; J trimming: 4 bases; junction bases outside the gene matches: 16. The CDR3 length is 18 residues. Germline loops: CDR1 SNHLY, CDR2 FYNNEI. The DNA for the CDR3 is TGTGCCAGCAAAAAGGGCGGGTTAGCGGGAGGGTCATCAGATACGCAGTATTTT. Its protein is CASKKGGLAGGSSDTQYF.

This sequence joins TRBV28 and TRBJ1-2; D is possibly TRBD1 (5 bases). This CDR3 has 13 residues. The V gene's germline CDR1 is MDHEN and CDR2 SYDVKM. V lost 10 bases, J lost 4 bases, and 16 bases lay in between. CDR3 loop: CATYDSRSYGYTF. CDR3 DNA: TGTGCCACCTATGACAGCCGATCCTATGGCTACACCTTC.

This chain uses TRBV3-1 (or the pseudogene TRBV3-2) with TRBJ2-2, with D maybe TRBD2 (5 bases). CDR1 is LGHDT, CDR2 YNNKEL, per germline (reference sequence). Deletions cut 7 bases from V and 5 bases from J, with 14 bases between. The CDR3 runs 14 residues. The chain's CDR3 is CASIKGGGTGELFF. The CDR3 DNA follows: TGTGCCAGCATTAAAGGAGGCGGGACCGGGGAGCTGTTTTTT.

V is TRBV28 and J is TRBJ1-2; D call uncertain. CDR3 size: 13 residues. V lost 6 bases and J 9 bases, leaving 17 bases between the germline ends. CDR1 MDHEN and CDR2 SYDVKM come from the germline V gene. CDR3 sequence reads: CASRLDDRRSYTF. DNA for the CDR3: TGTGCCAGCAGACTCGATGATAGGAGGAGCTACACCTTC.

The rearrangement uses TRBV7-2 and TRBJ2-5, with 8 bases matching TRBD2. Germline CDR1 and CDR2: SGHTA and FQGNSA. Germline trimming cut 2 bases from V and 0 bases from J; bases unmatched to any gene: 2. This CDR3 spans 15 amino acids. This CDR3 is CASSLSGGYQETQYF. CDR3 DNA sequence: TGTGCCAGCAGCTTAAGCGGGGGATACCAAGAGACCCAGTACTTC. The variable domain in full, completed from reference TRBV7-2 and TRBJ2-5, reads GAGVSQSPSNKVTEKGKDVELRCDPISGHTALYWYRQSLGQGLEFLIYFQGNSAPDKSGLPSDRFSAERTGGSVSTLTIQRTQQEDSAVYLCASSLSGGYQETQYFGPGTRLLVL.

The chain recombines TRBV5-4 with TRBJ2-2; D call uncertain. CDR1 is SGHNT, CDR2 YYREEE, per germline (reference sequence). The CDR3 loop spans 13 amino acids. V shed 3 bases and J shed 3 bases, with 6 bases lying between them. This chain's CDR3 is CASSSRYTGELFF. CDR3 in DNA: TGTGCCAGCAGCTCAAGATACACCGGGGAGCTGTTTTTT.

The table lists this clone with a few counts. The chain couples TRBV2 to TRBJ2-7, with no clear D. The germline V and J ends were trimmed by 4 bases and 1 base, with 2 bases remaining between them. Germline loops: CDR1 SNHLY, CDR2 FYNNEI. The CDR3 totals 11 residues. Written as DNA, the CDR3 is TGTGCCAGCAGTGTATCCTACGAGCAGTACTTC. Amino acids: CASSVSYEQYF.

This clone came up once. CDR3 in amino acids: CASSTFDRALRTDTQYF. In DNA, the CDR3 is TGTGCCAGCAGTACCTTCGACAGGGCTCTTCGCACAGATACGCAGTATTTT. J is TRBJ2-3 and V is TRBV28, with 7 bases fitting TRBD1. Trimming removed 5 bases from V and 1 base from J; junction bases left unmatched: 12. This CDR3 has 17 residues. CDR1 MDHEN and CDR2 SYDVKM come from the germline V gene.